These T cell receptor beta chains were read from a single sample in a study of blood T cell repertoires in COVID-19. Generated by immunoSEQ multiplex PCR, the TCRdb table keeps only in-frame clones and is missing some. The data show around 190,000 clones, about nine tenths seen once. The specimen sequenced was peripheral blood. These receptors were taken from a young man with acute or convalescent COVID-19. The CDR3 runs from the conserved cysteine through the conserved F or W.

cdr3_aa j_call v_call cdr3_length
CASSPRTGASEQFF TRBJ2-1 TRBV11-3 14
CASSQKQGLYGYTF TRBJ1-2 TRBV14 14
CASSLWGQEQFF TRBJ2-1 TRBV28 12
CASSLLLDNNEQFF TRBJ2-1 TRBV5-4 14
CASSPPGRGTEAFF TRBJ1-1 TRBV18 14
CASRDTNQPQHF TRBJ1-5 TRBV2 12
CATSDRQGTRSYNEQFF TRBJ2-1 TRBV24-1 17
CASSWGVHETQYF TRBJ2-5 TRBV5-4 13
CASSHVAWGGRASEAFF TRBJ1-1 TRBV14 17
CASSSRQDSGANVLTF TRBJ2-6 TRBV28 16
CAVGASGNQPQHF TRBJ1-5 TRBV28 13
CASSEQGRTGELFF TRBJ2-2 TRBV28 14
CASSPLGGGQPEAFF TRBJ1-1 TRBV3-1/TRBV3-2 15
CASSPGSNSPLHF TRBJ1-6 TRBV18 13
CASSQDREWGYTF TRBJ1-2 TRBV11-2 13
CASSLGLAGVPSTDTQYF TRBJ2-3 TRBV7-2 18
CASSYTTGMREKLFF TRBJ1-4 TRBV6-5 15
CASRRQGGSTGELFF TRBJ2-2 TRBV6-5 15
CASSTGNLNSPLHF TRBJ1-6 TRBV27 14
CASSIRQGSFTYNEQFF TRBJ2-1 TRBV18 17
CASSLDFPAGGPGEDEQFF TRBJ2-1 TRBV5-4 19
CASSLAGPTDTQYF TRBJ2-3 TRBV18 14
CASSLVQGAGPLHF TRBJ1-6 TRBV5-1 14
CASSLRGTEAFF TRBJ1-1 TRBV11-2 12
CASSWAREGMETQYF TRBJ2-5 TRBV28 15
CASSYPQGAHEQFF TRBJ2-1 TRBV6-6 14
CASSQSSGSGTDTQYF TRBJ2-3 TRBV5-1 16
CASSRLLQETQYF TRBJ2-5 TRBV6-5 13
CASSPRDRVNEQFF TRBJ2-1 TRBV5-1 14
CASSLPGQGNSPLHF TRBJ1-6 TRBV7-9 15
CASSSLGQSNEKLFF TRBJ1-4 TRBV7-6 15
CASSLEGVHNSPLHF TRBJ1-6 TRBV5-1 15
CASSLGASGNQETQYF TRBJ2-5 TRBV5-1 16
CASSSWTGSAGKLFF TRBJ1-4 TRBV5-4 15
CALLGTAYGYTF TRBJ1-2 TRBV30 12
CASSQVVADPRRTEAFF TRBJ1-1 TRBV4-2 17
CASRRTGGSYNSPLHF TRBJ1-6 TRBV27 16
CASQETAKKAFF TRBJ1-1 TRBV28 12
CAGGGQASYEQYF TRBJ2-7 TRBV6-5 13
CASSLPAGFAEAFF TRBJ1-1 TRBV19 14
CASSPDLTAKGNQPQHF TRBJ1-5 TRBV4-2 17
CASSGRGGRNQPQHF TRBJ1-5 TRBV7-9 15
CASARGETEAFF TRBJ1-1 TRBV10-2 12
CASSSLSGANVLTF TRBJ2-6 TRBV6-5 14
CSARNQGGRFF TRBJ2-1 TRBV20-1 11
CAWAGTGFKATSFF TRBJ1-1 TRBV30 14
CASSEDLRGARSGNTIYF TRBJ1-3 TRBV6-1 18
CATEPVVLAAVEAFF TRBJ1-1 TRBV11-1 15
CASSQKLPGATSYNEQFF TRBJ2-1 TRBV6-6 18
CASGGQGPTGELFF TRBJ2-2 TRBV18 14
CASGTTGSTDTQYF TRBJ2-3 TRBV28 14